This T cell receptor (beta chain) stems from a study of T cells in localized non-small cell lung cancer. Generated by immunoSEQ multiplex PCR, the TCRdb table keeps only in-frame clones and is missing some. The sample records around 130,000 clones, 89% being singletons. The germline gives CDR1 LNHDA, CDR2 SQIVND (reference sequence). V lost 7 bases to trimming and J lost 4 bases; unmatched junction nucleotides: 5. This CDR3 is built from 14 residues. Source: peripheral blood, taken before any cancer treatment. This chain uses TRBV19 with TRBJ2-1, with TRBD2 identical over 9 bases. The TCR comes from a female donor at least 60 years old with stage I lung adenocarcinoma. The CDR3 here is CASNQREAYNEQFF. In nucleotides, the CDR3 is TGTGCCAGTAACCAGCGGGAGGCGTACAATGAGCAGTTCTTC.